One sample yielded the 5 T cell receptor beta chains listed below, sequenced in a study of OX40 agonist ivuxolimab in advanced cancers. TCRdb keeps only in-frame clones here, not all; method: immunoSEQ multiplex PCR. Seen here are 40,000 to 50,000 clones, roughly 90% observed once, and the top ten hold around 0.63%. This specimen was CD4+ or CD8+ T cells sorted from blood, taken in a trial of the OX40 agonist ivuxolimab. The source is an adult with an advanced solid tumor such as melanoma, head and neck, liver or kidney cancer.

V is TRBV6-5 and J is TRBJ2-4, with 14 nucleotides matching TRBD2. The CDR3 extends over 14 amino acids. CDR1 and CDR2 from the germline V gene are MNHEY and SVGAGI. After removal of 5 bases from V and 8 bases from J, the junction contained 2 bases not matched to a gene. CDR3 residues: CASSTTSGGDIQYF. The CDR3 DNA reads as TGTGCCAGCAGTACGACTAGCGGGGGGGACATTCAGTACTTC.

The J gene is TRBJ2-5, the V gene TRBV9; TRBD2 aligns across 8 bases. Germline V CDR1 and CDR2: SGDLS, YYNGEE. V lost 0 bases to trimming and J lost 14 bases; unmatched junction nucleotides: 9. The CDR3 covers 13 residues. CDR3 sequence (DNA): TGTGCCAGCAGCGTAGCTACGCGCGGGGGGATATACTTC. This codes for CASSVATRGGIYF.

The rearrangement uses TRBV7-3 and TRBJ2-1, with TRBD2 identical over 11 bases. This CDR3 has 15 amino acids. Germline V lookup: CDR1 SGHTA, CDR2 FQGTGA. V dropped 5 bases and J dropped 5; count of bases not matched to a gene: 5. CDR3 nucleotides: TGTGCCAGCAGCGTAGGGACTAGCGGTAACAATGAGCAGTTCTTC. Translated, it gives CASSVGTSGNNEQFF. Complete variable domain (other parts from reference TRBV7-3 and TRBJ2-1): GAGVSQTPSNKVTEKGKYVELRCDPISGHTALYWYRQSLGQGPEFLIYFQGTGAADDSGLPNDRFFAVRPEGSVSTLKIQRTERGDSAVYLCASSVGTSGNNEQFFGPGTRLTVL.

The chain joins TRBV10-3 to TRBJ2-3; 8 nucleotides line up with TRBD1. The CDR3 is 13 residues long. CDR1 is ENHRY and CDR2 is SYGVKD in the germline V gene. The trim removed 6 bases at V and 3 bases at J, leaving 2 bases unmatched. This chain's CDR3 is CAIRDRGTDTQYF. CDR3 nucleotide sequence: TGTGCCATCAGAGACAGGGGTACAGATACGCAGTATTTT.

V gene TRBV15 combines with J gene TRBJ2-5; TRBD1 might be the D (7 bases). The CDR3 sequence is 15 residues long. The germline V gene encodes CDR1 LNHNV and CDR2 YYDKDF (reference sequence). The V gene lost 8 bases and the J gene lost 2 bases, with 18 bases spanning the gap. In DNA form, the CDR3 reads TGTGCCACCCTCCTTTACAGGGGAGGACAAGAGACCCAGTACTTC. It yields the protein CATLLYRGGQETQYF. Variable domain in full (rest from reference TRBV15 and TRBJ2-5): DAMVIQNPRYQVTQFGKPVTLSCSQTLNHNVMYWYQQKSSQAPKLLFHYYDKDFNNEADTPDNFQSRRPNTSFCFLDIRSPGLGDTAMYLCATLLYRGGQETQYFGPGTRLLVL.